This paragraph covers one TCR beta chain sequence. The clone's antigen remains unknown. No much larger clone is present one base from it, and per-base qualities are unavailable. These data originate in a study of cytomegalovirus exposure and HLA in healthy donors (dated by TCRdb to 2017 to 2019). A note on the overall study: According to an earlier analysis of several hundred of the donors, some 180 million T cells yielded 117 million unique TCR beta sequences and 276 Gb of sequence data. The genetic ancestry cluster associated with self-reported Caucasian donors included roughly four fifths of the 300 to 450 genotyped donors. In a later analysis, previously published TCR beta repertoires from 600 to 850 donors were re-analyzed and high-resolution HLA genotyping was added so that TCR occurrence patterns could be studied. To predict cytomegalovirus infection status, the study combined high-throughput TCR immunosequencing, statistical association of individual TCRs with disease status, and machine learning. Alongside the repertoire data, information on donor age, sex, ethnicity and CMV serostatus was compiled. HLA typing included class I and class II loci at four-digit resolution. The number of donors typed differed by locus, with about 629-630 for A, B, C, DRB1 and DQB1, more than 500 for DQA1, 606 for DPA1, and around 450 for DPB1. Rather than drawing on any new phenotypic data, the later analysis identified candidate immune exposures from TCR beta sequences and the way those sequences occurred across donors. A separate validation cohort of about 110 different subjects was used in addition to the roughly 670-subject first cohort. A later genetic analysis took genome-wide SNP genotypes for about 65% of the roughly 670 donors and used that subset as a discovery cohort. The study used immunosequencing to profile the T cell repertoires of 666 subjects and linked those repertoires to cytomegalovirus serostatus. An earlier analysis of 587 of the donors applied high-throughput TCR beta sequencing to assess whether each TCR beta V gene segment acted as functional or pseudogenic. Around 330 gigabases of sequencing data and 70 million to 95 million unique TCR sequences made up an early release that covered approximately 620 HLA-typed donors. The study aimed to test whether signatures of past pathogen exposure could be identified by cataloging public T cell receptors. Several DR-DQ haplotypes were treated as single units for association and clustering because of strong linkage in the cohort. Among around 400 genotyped donors of the cohort, an average of about 240,000 unique TCR beta nucleotide sequences were sequenced per donor, roughly 20% of them non-productive. All discovery cohort repertoires had been generated on a single sequencing platform.

Receptor amplification or capture employed the immunoSEQ multiplex PCR assay. For the multiplex PCR, a mixture combining 60 forward primers for TCR Vbeta segments and 13 reverse primers for TCR Jbeta segments was used. The CDR3 region of rearranged TCR beta genes was amplified from genomic DNA by a multiplex PCR assay. On the Illumina HiSeq System, the amplified TCR beta libraries were sequenced as 87-base-pair reads. Turning to the authors' computational methods: In a later analysis, approximately 74 million unique TCR beta chains were counted across the 500 to 700 repertoires, and about 9.9 million of these chains were shared by at least two donors. To remove PCR and sequencing errors, raw reads were error-corrected and collapsed into unique sequences using a nearest-neighbor algorithm that merged closely related sequences. To assign V, D and J gene segments, CDR3 sequences were aligned to IMGT reference sequences. For a sequence to be retained, a match of at least six nucleotides to both a V gene segment and a J gene segment was required. A rearrangement was called productive if the CDR3 had no stop codons and remained in frame with V and J, and every other rearrangement was called non-productive. Following IMGT convention, CDR3 was defined as the stretch from the second conserved V-encoded cysteine up to the conserved J-encoded phenylalanine. Sequences without an unambiguous match to a single V gene segment were excluded from the earlier analysis of almost 600 of the donors. An earlier analysis of approximately 590 of the donors classified V segments as functional when productive rearrangements were above 56.7% and as segregating when the standard deviation between donors was above 5%. A statistical classification framework was built for diagnosing cytomegalovirus status from the catalog of TCR beta chain sequences. In a later analysis, TCR nucleotide sequences were compared against IMGT/GENE-DB human TR gene sequences so that V and J genes could be assigned. The TCRdist pipeline was used in a later analysis to assign CDR3 sequences and most-parsimonious VDJ recombination scenarios. In a later analysis, each TCR beta chain was defined by its CDR3 amino acid sequence together with its V-gene family, and reads without a unique V-gene family were excluded. In a later analysis, nearly 600 highly shared, low-generation-probability nucleotide sequences were removed to address suspected cross-contamination and a sequencing artifact. For each public chain, a later analysis derived a clonal expansion index from normalized ranks of inferred template counts within each repertoire. In a later analysis, generation probabilities were computed using a VDJ recombination model fitted to out-of-frame rearrangements, and the results were checked against IGoR. In a later analysis, TCR-TCR, TCR-HLA and TCR-CMV co-occurrence was scored with hypergeometric tests, and a repertoire-size bias correction was applied to TCR pairs. To estimate false discovery rates, a later analysis permuted the HLA or CMV assignments 20 times. In a later analysis, co-occurring TCRs were grouped using DBSCAN, and TCRdist sequence similarity was added for clustering within HLA-allele-positive subsets. For co-occurrence clustering, repertoires with fewer than 30,000 or more than 120,000 public chains were excluded, along with 5 or 6 repertoires with anomalous nucleotide sharing. TCRdb retrieved this table from immuneACCESS and kept in-frame rearrangements only. Not all clones are present; in checked studies, unresolved V genes account for under half, and no reason is known for the remainder. Clone size and the V and J calls come from that table; the DNA yielded D and trimming. This sample lists some 190,000 clones; less than 90% were detected once. The ten largest clones take up 1.4% of the sample.

The CDR3 runs 15 amino acids, cysteine and phenylalanine included. Only the CDR3 DNA is retained, 45 bases long and in frame from the first base. According to the germline V gene, CDR1 reads SNHLY and CDR2 reads FYNNEI. Trimming removed 2 bases from V and 5 bases from J; the gene matches leave 5 bases unexplained. In total, around 600 healthy bone marrow donors made up the cohort. All cohort members were sampled while nominally healthy, although unrecorded immune exposures were likely present. The donor was CMV seropositive and was included in the group of approximately 300 seropositive cohort members. A peripheral blood sample was collected from each donor, and TCR beta sequencing was performed on peripheral blood mononuclear cells. The Qiagen DNeasy Blood Extraction Kit was used to extract genomic DNA from the blood cell samples. Broader findings and caveats from the paper: The classifier was reported to diagnose cytomegalovirus status with high specificity and sensitivity in both the original cohort and the validation cohort. In a later analysis, several top co-occurrence clusters were reported to appear linked to parvovirus B19, influenza, CMV and Epstein-Barr virus. Correlated functional status among segregating V segments might be attributable to linkage disequilibrium, but an unknown experimental factor could not be ruled out. In a later analysis, HLA-associated TCR beta chains showed more clonal expansion and lower generation probabilities than non-associated chains that were equally common. Presence/absence analyses assumed roughly uniform sequencing depth across donors, an assumption that may not hold. In the study, 150 to 200 TCR beta chains were listed as associated with cytomegalovirus. Because the 87-base-pair reads could not distinguish some IMGT-functional V segments, including TRBV6-2 and TRBV6-3, those segments were excluded. HLA typing was unavailable for some donors at each locus, so association tests used only the typed subset. Immune exposure information for the cohort was limited to CMV serostatus. In a later genetic analysis, a missense DCLRE1C variant was associated with V-gene and J-gene trimming of TCR beta chains, and the association was replicated in an independent cohort. A further reported finding was that TCR beta sequences accurately predicted the HLA-A and HLA-B alleles for most subjects in the first cohort. The cohort was sequenced for TCR beta chains only, and without alpha or paired-chain data the features that could be detected were limited. The authors suggested that the approach could potentially be generalized to other disease states and immunological phenotypes. In an earlier analysis of some 500 of the donors, most TCR beta V segments were observed in productive rearrangements about 90% or about 30% of the time, broadly matching IMGT annotations. Across donors, most TCR sequences were observed very rarely, whereas some public TCRs were present in many individuals. When HLA alleles, especially DR and DQ, strongly co-occurred, attributing TCR associations to individual alleles was difficult. The earlier analysis of about 600 of the donors excluded approximately 17 rarely observed V segments, including chromosome 9 orphons, because counts were too low. Compared with the roughly 720-donor mean, donors in an Asian-associated ancestry cluster had fewer N-insertions in productive TCRs, according to a later genetic analysis. In a later analysis, 15,000 to 20,000 TCR beta sequences were associated with specific HLA alleles at a false discovery rate of 0.05. A later analysis found that TCR association rates varied across HLA loci, with DRB1 alleles showing the most associated TCRs and HLA-C alleles the fewest. In vitro tests confirmed that three of the cytomegalovirus-associated TCR beta chains recognize cytomegalovirus antigens. According to a later analysis, most CMV-associated TCR beta chains appeared to be HLA-restricted, and the HLA associations seemed to be driven largely by CMV exposure. A cluster of highly shared sequence variants was judged likely to represent a technical artifact of the sequencing pipeline.

The chain uses TRBV2 and TRBJ1-1; 10 of the junction bases match TRBD1. Sequenced: PBMCs. This sequence originates from a girl aged 5-17 years in good health and CMV-seropositive. The sequenced DNA: TGTGCCAGCAGTGAAAGCGACAGGGGGCAAACTGAAGCTTTCTTT. It translates to CASSESDRGQTEAFF.